Listed here are 28 T cell receptor beta chains from one sample, sequenced in a study of patients and donors after allogeneic stem cell transplantation. MiXCR was run by TCRdb on the RT-PCR reads, yielding one entry per CDR3 protein. Of 800,000 to 1,000,000 distinct CDR3 sequences listed, around 17% are singletons. Sequenced: blood, either unsorted or a sorted T cell fraction (not recorded which). The receptors originated from a human donor who was either an allogeneic HSCT recipient or a stem cell or donor lymphocyte infusion donor (not recorded which). It is not recorded whose cells these are; they may come from a transplant donor.

This clonotype came up a few times. The J gene is TRBJ2-4, the V gene TRBV12-3 or TRBV12-4; 8 bases are shared with TRBD2. V trimming: 1 base; J trimming: 0 bases; junction bases outside the gene matches: 5. This CDR3 comprises 17 residues. In DNA, the CDR3 is TGTGCCAGCAGTTTAGGGACGGGGGGGAAAGCCAAAAACATTCAGTACTTC. Encoded protein: CASSLGTGGKAKNIQYF.

This clonotype was observed a few times. The V call is TRBV3-1, the J call TRBJ1-5, with 10 bases lining up with TRBD1. The CDR3 length is 15 residues. Trimming removed 4 bases from V and 6 bases from J; junction bases left unmatched: 6. Germline V CDR1 and CDR2: LGHDT, YNNKEL (reference sequence). The CDR3 nucleotides read TGTGCCAGCAGCCCGGGACAGGGGACAGGTCAGCCCCAGCATTTT. Translated: CASSPGQGTGQPQHF.

In this sample, this clonotype turned up a few times. The chain employs TRBV5-1 and TRBJ2-7, with D uncertain. Germline V lookup: CDR1 SGHRS, CDR2 YFSETQ. V was clipped by 2 bases and J by 5 bases, with 14 bases between them. The CDR3 extends over 14 amino acids. Here the CDR3 reads CASSLDQIRDEQYF. Here the CDR3 DNA reads TGCGCCAGCAGCTTAGACCAGATAAGAGACGAGCAGTACTTC.

This clonotype came up a few times. This chain joins TRBV5-6 and TRBJ1-5; weak D call: TRBD1 (5 bases). From germline, CDR1 is SGHDT and CDR2 YYEEEE. The CDR3 is made up of 15 amino acids. Trimming took 0 bases from V and 2 from J, leaving 9 bases between them. CDR3 amino acids: CASSLGGKRNQPQHF. The CDR3 DNA reads as TGTGCCAGCAGCTTGGGGGGGAAGCGCAATCAGCCCCAGCATTTT. Based on the CDR3 plus reference TRBV5-6 and TRBJ1-5, the full variable domain is DAGVTQSPTHLIKTRGQQVTLRCSPKSGHDTVSWYQQALGQGPQFIFQYYEEEERQRGNFPDRFSGHQFPNYSSELNVNALLLGDSALYLCASSLGGKRNQPQHFGDGTRLSIL.

This clonotype has only a few counts. This chain connects TRBV7-2 to TRBJ2-7; 8 bases are shared with TRBD1. V was pared by 1 base and J by 0 bases, with 5 bases of the junction left unmatched. In germline, CDR1 is SGHTA, CDR2 FQGNSA. CDR3 size: 16 residues. CDR3 bases: TGTGCCAGCAGCTTAGTGGGACAGGCTTCCTCCTACGAGCAGTACTTC. Translating it yields CASSLVGQASSYEQYF.

As DNA, the CDR3 is TGCAGCGTTGACGGCCACTCCTACAATGAGCAGTTCTTC. It is translated as CSVDGHSYNEQFF. The V gene is TRBV29-1, the J gene TRBJ2-1; D gene ambiguous. Trimming removed 3 bases at V and 0 bases at J, with 6 bases between. There are 13 residues in the CDR3. Germline V gene data show CDR1 as SQVTM and CDR2 as ANQGSEA.

This clonotype was detected a few times. This sequence joins TRBV9 and TRBJ1-2; D uncertain. The CDR3 consists of 12 residues. V lost 2 bases and J lost 2, with 4 bases in between. The germline V gene encodes CDR1 SGDLS and CDR2 YYNGEE. The chain's CDR3 is CASSVQNYGYTF. CDR3 nucleotide sequence: TGTGCCAGCAGCGTCCAGAACTATGGCTACACCTTC.

The genes are TRBV6-1 and TRBJ2-6; possible D gene TRBD2, 5 bases. V lost 6 bases and J lost 0, with 18 bases in between. Germline values: CDR1 MNHNS, CDR2 SASEGT. The CDR3 runs to 18 residues. The CDR3 DNA is TGTGCCAGCAGCTTCGGTGGAGGCGGAAGCTCTGGGGCCAACGTCCTGACTTTC. Protein: CASSFGGGGSSGANVLTF.

Only a few counts were recorded for this clonotype. The gene calls are TRBV9 and TRBJ2-1; D unresolved. The CDR3 loop spans 13 amino acids. Germline values: CDR1 SGDLS, CDR2 YYNGEE. V lost 4 bases to trimming and J lost 6 bases, with 11 bases between them. The chain's CDR3 is CASSSPLVNEQFF. In DNA form, the CDR3 reads TGTGCCAGCAGCTCCCCCTTAGTCAATGAGCAGTTCTTC.

The rearrangement uses TRBV30 and TRBJ2-7, with D unresolved. V was pared by 6 bases and J by 1 base, with 13 bases between. CDR1 and CDR2 from the germline V gene are GTSNPN and SVGIG (reference sequence). This CDR3 contains 13 residues. CDR3 loop: CACPATNSYEQYF. CDR3 DNA: TGTGCCTGCCCCGCGACGAATTCCTACGAGCAGTACTTC.

The chain is built from TRBV2 and TRBJ1-5, with 7 bases fitting TRBD1. Germline assignment: CDR1 SNHLY and CDR2 FYNNEI. V shed 1 base and J 4 bases; nucleotides not matched to a gene: 4. The CDR3 has 15 amino acids. The CDR3 here is CASSEVKQGNQPQHF. Here the CDR3 DNA reads TGTGCCAGCAGTGAAGTAAAACAGGGGAATCAGCCCCAGCATTTT.

This clonotype was detected ten times or more. The V gene is TRBV29-1, the J gene TRBJ2-3; 7 bases match TRBD1. V gave up 0 bases and J gave up 2 bases; unmatched junction bases: 8. CDR3 length equals 16 residues. Germline CDR1 is SQVTM and CDR2 is ANQGSEA. The CDR3 reads CSVEDRDRLNTDTQYF. CDR3 in DNA: TGCAGCGTTGAAGATCGGGACAGATTAAACACAGATACGCAGTATTTT.

The chain uses TRBV5-6 and TRBJ2-3, with D possibly TRBD1 on 6 matching bases. The CDR3 sequence is 14 residues long. With 1 base removed from V and 4 bases from J, the gap between germline ends came to 10 bases. The germline gives CDR1 SGHDT, CDR2 YYEEEE. CDR3 sequence: CASSLTRGSDTQYF. CDR3 in DNA: TGTGCCAGCAGCTTGACCAGGGGTTCAGATACGCAGTATTTT.

This clonotype was observed many times. CDR3 amino acids: CASSSPGQQYNEQFF. The CDR3 region has the DNA TGTGCCAGCAGTTCTCCGGGACAGCAATACAATGAGCAGTTCTTC. The genes are TRBV12-3 or TRBV12-4 and TRBJ2-1; 7 bases match TRBD1. There are 15 residues in the CDR3. Unmatched junction bases numbered 7, after V lost 4 bases and J lost 4 bases.

This clonotype appeared a few times. The chain is built from TRBV7-8 and TRBJ2-3, with D unclear. The germline CDR1 and CDR2 sequences are SGHVS and FQNEAQ. V lost 6 bases to trimming and J lost 2 bases, with 15 bases between them. The CDR3 covers 15 residues. CDR3 DNA: TGTGCCAGCAGGTCCACTGGGTCTAACACAGATACGCAGTATTTT. It translates to CASRSTGSNTDTQYF. Supplemented by reference TRBV7-8 and TRBJ2-3, the full variable domain reads GAGVSQSPRYKVAKRGQDVALRCDPISGHVSLFWYQQALGQGPEFLTYFQNEAQLDKSGLPSDRFFAERPEGSVSTLKIQRTQQEDSAVYLCASRSTGSNTDTQYFGPGTRLTVL.

The sample holds a few counts of this clonotype. The chain combines TRBV20-1 with TRBJ2-3; TRBD2 matches 12 bases. Germline values: CDR1 DFQATT, CDR2 SNEGSKA (reference sequence). J gave up 4 bases and V 6 bases, and 5 bases lay outside the gene matches. The CDR3 is 14 amino acids. This CDR3 is CSATLAGGPDTQYF. Written as DNA, the CDR3 is TGCAGTGCGACCCTAGCGGGAGGGCCAGATACGCAGTATTTT.

This rearrangement joins TRBV27 to TRBJ2-2; TRBD2 agrees at 12 bases. Germline V gene data show CDR1 as MNHEY and CDR2 as SMNVEV (reference sequence). This CDR3 comprises 17 residues. Trimming cost V 6 bases and J 3 bases; bases outside gene matches: 8. CDR3 nucleotide sequence: TGTGCCAGCAGCTTCGCTAGCGGGGGGGCTTACACCGGGGAGCTGTTTTTT. Amino acids: CASSFASGGAYTGELFF.

This clonotype was counted a few times. The chain combines TRBV12-3 or TRBV12-4 with TRBJ1-2, with no clear D. V gave up 2 bases and J gave up 6 bases, with 22 bases separating them. The CDR3 is 17 residues long. For the CDR3, the DNA is TGTGCCAGCAGTTTAATGGGCCTACCCCCTGTCGATAATGGCTACACCTTC. Protein sequence: CASSLMGLPPVDNGYTF.

The CDR3: CASSWQTSTRNEQYF. CDR3 nucleotide sequence: TGCGCCAGCAGCTGGCAGACTAGCACTCGAAACGAGCAGTACTTC. The chain uses TRBV5-1 and TRBJ2-7; 7 positions match TRBD2. CDR3 length: 15 residues. Germline loops: CDR1 SGHRS, CDR2 YFSETQ. V dropped 3 bases and J dropped 5; count of bases not matched to a gene: 11.

The V call is TRBV27, the J call TRBJ1-1; D might be TRBD1 (6 bases). Deletions cut 2 bases from V and 0 bases from J, with 10 bases between. Germline lookup yields CDR1 MNHEY and CDR2 SMNVEV (reference sequence). The CDR3 consists of 15 residues. This CDR3 is CASSLEGHLNTEAFF. CDR3 sequence (DNA): TGTGCCAGCAGTTTAGAGGGACACTTGAACACTGAAGCTTTCTTT.

The sample holds many counts of this clonotype. This chain joins TRBV12-3 or TRBV12-4 and TRBJ1-5, with 8 nucleotides matching TRBD1. After removal of 4 bases from V and 5 bases from J, the junction contained 4 bases not matched to a gene. The CDR3 runs 14 residues. This CDR3 reads CASSSDREDQPQHF. The CDR3 nucleotides are TGTGCCAGCAGTTCGGACAGGGAGGATCAGCCCCAGCATTTT.

The chain is built from TRBV5-6 and TRBJ1-4; D is ambiguous. Germline V lookup: CDR1 SGHDT, CDR2 YYEEEE. The CDR3 has 12 residues. V was clipped by 5 bases and J by 7 bases, with 9 bases between them. The CDR3 protein is CASRRRAEKLFF. The CDR3 bases are TGTGCCAGCAGAAGACGGGCTGAAAAACTGTTTTTT.

In its sample, this clonotype was seen a few times. The rearrangement joins TRBV12-3 or TRBV12-4 to TRBJ2-3; TRBD1 matches 8 bases. The V segment lost 6 bases and the J segment 5 bases; nucleotides outside the gene matches: 13. The CDR3 loop spans 16 amino acids. CDR3 DNA sequence: TGTGCCAGCAGACCCGAAGGACAGGGACTTAAAGATACGCAGTATTTT. Translating gives CASRPEGQGLKDTQYF.

The chain couples TRBV20-1 to TRBJ2-1, with no clear D. CDR3 length: 15 amino acids. Germline V CDR1 and CDR2: DFQATT, SNEGSKA (reference sequence). Deletions cut 1 base from V and 0 bases from J, with 10 bases between. CDR3 DNA sequence: TGCAGTGCTAGAGGATCCCGGAGCTCCTACAATGAGCAGTTCTTC. Translation gives CSARGSRSSYNEQFF.

The chain combines TRBV7-2 with TRBJ2-3; D possibly corresponds to TRBD1 (6 bases). CDR1 is SGHTA, CDR2 FQGNSA, per germline. V was trimmed by 5 bases and J by 5 bases, leaving 14 bases between them. The CDR3 sequence is 14 residues long. The CDR3 coding sequence is TGTGCCAGCAGCCGGGACAACCGGGTAGATACGCAGTATTTT. Translating gives CASSRDNRVDTQYF.

The V call is TRBV27, the J call TRBJ1-2; 8 nucleotides agree with TRBD1. CDR3 length: 17 amino acids. Unmatched junction bases numbered 16, after V lost 2 bases and J lost 8 bases. Per the germline V gene, CDR1 is MNHEY and CDR2 is SMNVEV (reference sequence). The CDR3 sequence: CASSLSSAWTGKLGYTF. The CDR3 coding sequence is TGTGCCAGCAGTTTAAGTTCGGCGTGGACAGGGAAATTAGGCTACACCTTC.

This chain connects TRBV4-2 to TRBJ1-1; 8 bases are a match to TRBD1. The CDR3 is 15 amino acids. The germline V gene encodes CDR1 LGHNA and CDR2 YNFKEQ. The V segment lost 4 bases and the J segment 1 base; nucleotides outside the gene matches: 5. CDR3 nucleotides: TGTGCCAGCAGCCTCACGGACAGGGAGAACACTGAAGCTTTCTTT. It encodes CASSLTDRENTEAFF.

This chain links TRBV5-1 with TRBJ2-4; D is uncertain. Germline CDR1 SGHRS, CDR2 YFSETQ. V was shortened by 0 bases and J by 1 base, with 14 bases between the two germline ends. The CDR3 has 17 residues. CDR3 sequence: CASSLAVSGSAKNIQYF. CDR3 in DNA: TGCGCCAGCAGCTTGGCCGTTTCCGGGTCGGCCAAAAACATTCAGTACTTC.